A single sample gave rise to the 12 T cell receptor beta chains below, sequenced in a study of shared clonotypes between healthy human individuals. The assay was immunoSEQ multiplex PCR, and TCRdb's table has in-frame clones only and misses some. The table includes 300,000 to 400,000 clones, approximately 79% detected once. The sequenced material came from memory CD4+ T cells sorted from blood. The sample's subset: CD45RA-negative fraction. Receptors were obtained from a man aged 25-45 years in good health.

V gene TRBV5-1 combines with J gene TRBJ2-7; 8 nucleotides match TRBD1. Germline V gene lookup returns CDR1 SGHRS and CDR2 YFSETQ. V gave up 2 bases and J gave up 6 bases; unmatched junction bases: 4. This CDR3 region has 13 residues. The CDR3 loop reads CASSFQGAIEQYF. The CDR3 nucleotides read TGCGCCAGCAGCTTTCAGGGGGCTATCGAGCAGTACTTC.

V and J are TRBV25-1 and TRBJ1-2; D not resolved. The CDR3 has 14 amino acids. Germline-derived CDR1 and CDR2 are MGHDK and SYGVNS. V shed 4 bases and J shed 2 bases, with 11 bases lying between them. CDR3 DNA: TGTGCCAGCAGTGCGGCCGGGTTAAACTATGGCTACACCTTC. Residues: CASSAAGLNYGYTF.

The chain uses TRBV7-2 and TRBJ1-1, with 9 bases identical to TRBD1. The CDR3 contains 14 residues. With V trimmed by 6 bases and J by 10 bases, 12 bases remained unmatched. Germline-derived CDR1 and CDR2 are SGHTA and FQGNSA. DNA for the CDR3: TGTGCCAGCAGTCGTACAGGGGGCGGGCTCTTAGCTTTCTTT. Its translation is CASSRTGGGLLAFF.

The genes are TRBV5-4 and TRBJ2-3; 9 positions match TRBD2. The CDR3 totals 15 residues. Losses at the gene ends were 0 bases for V and 5 bases for J; bases not matched to a gene: 4. Germline loops: CDR1 SGHNT, CDR2 YYREEE (reference sequence). CDR3 residues: CASSLAGRGGDTQYF. CDR3 nucleotides: TGTGCCAGCAGCTTGGCCGGGCGGGGGGGAGATACGCAGTATTTT.

In its sample, this clone was seen a few times. V and J are TRBV5-4 and TRBJ1-1; D perhaps matches TRBD1 (6 bases). The ends were cut back, 2 bases at V and 0 bases at J, with 8 bases in the middle. The CDR3 has 14 amino acids. Looked up from germline, CDR1 is SGHNT and CDR2 is YYREEE (reference sequence). This CDR3 is CASSFGQMNTEAFF. The CDR3 DNA reads TGTGCCAGCAGCTTCGGACAGATGAACACTGAAGCTTTCTTT.

This chain uses TRBV2 with TRBJ2-7; weak D call: TRBD1 (5 bases). The germline V and J ends were trimmed by 8 bases and 2 bases, with 13 bases remaining between them. Germline values: CDR1 SNHLY, CDR2 FYNNEI. This CDR3 spans 13 amino acids. In nucleotides, the CDR3 is TGTGCCAGCCAGTGGCAGGGCGCCTACGAGCAGTACTTC. It codes for CASQWQGAYEQYF.

CDR3: CASSTYQDRGQYGYTF. Written as DNA, the CDR3 is TGTGCCAGTAGTACTTACCAGGACAGGGGACAATATGGCTACACCTTC. The chain recombines TRBV19 with TRBJ1-2; TRBD1 aligns across 9 bases. Germline V lookup: CDR1 LNHDA, CDR2 SQIVND (reference sequence). V lost 4 bases, J lost 5 bases, and 11 bases stayed unmatched. The CDR3 has 16 amino acids.

V usage is TRBV2 and J usage is TRBJ2-1; 7 positions match TRBD2. CDR1 is SNHLY and CDR2 is FYNNEI in the germline V gene. Unmatched junction bases numbered 6, after V lost 5 bases and J lost 2 bases. The CDR3 contains 15 residues. CDR3 sequence (DNA): TGTGCCAGCAGTAGCGGGAATAGGGCCTACAATGAGCAGTTCTTC. Residues: CASSSGNRAYNEQFF. The whole variable domain, filled in from reference TRBV2 and TRBJ2-1, reads EPEVTQTPSHQVTQMGQEVILRCVPISNHLYFYWYRQILGQKVEFLVSFYNNEISEKSEIFDDQFSVERPDGSNFTLKIRSTKLEDSAMYFCASSSGNRAYNEQFFGPGTRLTVL.

CDR3 DNA sequence: TGTGCCAGCAGTTTTAAATCAGGCCTGTGGGAAAAACTGTTTTTT. Translating gives CASSFKSGLWEKLFF. The rearrangement uses TRBV28 and TRBJ1-4; D ambiguous. The germline V gene encodes CDR1 MDHEN and CDR2 SYDVKM. V was pared by 3 bases and J by 8 bases, with 16 bases between. This CDR3 contains 15 residues.

This chain joins TRBV5-1 and TRBJ2-3, with TRBD1 identical over 8 bases. From germline, CDR1 is SGHRS and CDR2 YFSETQ. This CDR3 comprises 19 residues. V dropped 4 bases and J dropped 1; count of bases not matched to a gene: 17. CDR3 loop: CASSRSRGQANLGTDTQYF. Written as DNA, the CDR3 is TGCGCCAGCAGCCGATCCCGGGGACAGGCTAATCTAGGCACAGATACGCAGTATTTT. The variable domain in full, with the rest retrieved from reference TRBV5-1 and TRBJ2-3, is KAGVTQTPRYLIKTRGQQVTLSCSPISGHRSVSWYQQTPGQGLQFLFEYFSETQRNKGNFPGRFSGRQFSNSRSEMNVSTLELGDSALYLCASSRSRGQANLGTDTQYFGPGTRLTVL.

J is TRBJ1-1 and V is TRBV7-6; 7 nucleotides agree with TRBD1. The CDR3 contains 17 residues. Germline assignment: CDR1 SGHVS and CDR2 FNYEAQ. The V gene end was trimmed by 5 bases and the J gene end by 5 bases; junction bases not matched to a gene: 17. As DNA, the CDR3 is TGTGCCAGCAGCATAACGGCAGGGGGAGGTCAGGGGACTGAAGCTTTCTTT. Translating gives CASSITAGGGQGTEAFF.

V usage is TRBV27 and J usage is TRBJ2-2; D is unclear. V was clipped by 8 bases and J by 4 bases, with 14 bases between them. This CDR3 has 14 residues. Germline V gene sequence: CDR1 MNHEY, CDR2 SMNVEV (reference sequence). Here the CDR3 DNA reads TGTGCCAGCTCGGCTGCCCCGGGCACCGGGGAGCTGTTTTTT. It specifies CASSAAPGTGELFF.